The 2 T cell receptor beta chains given below trace back to one sample, sequenced in a study of PD-1 blockade in classical Hodgkin lymphoma. Relapse after autologous stem cell transplantation occurred in every patient, and brentuximab vedotin exposure varied. Measured with immunoSEQ multiplex PCR; TCRdb has only the in-frame clones, and not every one. The sample consists of 60,000 to 65,000 clones, about 91% of them appearing once. The sequences come from peripheral blood mononuclear cells (PBMCs), collected at baseline. Receptor source: a human donor with classical Hodgkin lymphoma.

The chain combines TRBV6-4 with TRBJ1-1; D might be TRBD1 (6 bases). From germline, CDR1 is MRHNA and CDR2 SNTAGT. Trimming left V 6 bases short and J 3 bases short, with 23 bases between. The CDR3 length is 17 residues. The CDR3 DNA reads as TGTGCCAGCAGCGCCCGTTGGGGGGGCAAGGCGGACACTGAAGCTTTCTTT. Its protein is CASSARWGGKADTEAFF.

The genes are TRBV19 and TRBJ1-2, with TRBD1 as a possible D gene (6 bases). From germline, CDR1 is LNHDA and CDR2 SQIVND (reference sequence). The V end lost 6 bases, the J end lost 3 bases, and 14 bases lay between the germline ends. There are 14 residues in the CDR3. CDR3 coding DNA: TGTGCCAGTAGATGGCCGGACAGCTACTATGGCTACACCTTC. Encoded protein: CASRWPDSYYGYTF. The entire variable domain, with the rest obtained from reference TRBV19 and TRBJ1-2, is as follows: DGGITQSPKYLFRKEGQNVTLSCEQNLNHDAMYWYRQDPGQGLRLIYYSQIVNDFQKGDIAEGYSVSREKKESFPLTVTSAQKNPTAFYLCASRWPDSYYGYTFGSGTRLTVV.